One and the same sample provided the 19 T cell receptor beta chains below, sequenced in a study of blood T cell repertoires in COVID-19. Here immunoSEQ multiplex PCR was the method, and the copy in TCRdb shows in-frame clones only, minus some. The top ten hold 2.5% to 3.5% of the sample, which has about 340,000 clones, around four fifths seen once. The sequenced sample was peripheral blood. These receptors were collected from a man younger than 45 with active or convalescent COVID-19.

The rearrangement uses TRBV19 and TRBJ1-1; a possible D gene is TRBD1 (6 bases). V lost 6 bases, J lost 5 bases, and 16 bases lay in between. The CDR3 consists of 14 residues. The germline gives CDR1 LNHDA, CDR2 SQIVND (reference sequence). In DNA, the CDR3 is TGTGCCAGTAGACCAGGGGTAGGGCAAACTGAAGCTTTCTTT. Its protein product is CASRPGVGQTEAFF.

The genes are TRBV19 and TRBJ2-1; 7 bases fit TRBD2. CDR3 length equals 12 residues. The germline CDR1 and CDR2 sequences are LNHDA and SQIVND (reference sequence). The trim removed 10 bases at V and 7 bases at J, leaving 7 bases unmatched. CDR3 in DNA: TGTGCCACTGCGGGAGAGTTTAATGAGCAGTTCTTC. Translation gives CATAGEFNEQFF.

This clone occurred once. The V and J genes are TRBV30 and TRBJ2-7, with 9 positions matching TRBD1. CDR1 GTSNPN and CDR2 SVGIG come from the germline V gene (reference sequence). The CDR3 has 14 amino acids. The junction had 12 bases not matched to a gene; V was cut back by 5 bases and J by 7 bases. CDR3 coding DNA: TGTGCCTGGGGGGAACTGGGACAGGGTCGGGAGCAGTACTTC. It is translated as CAWGELGQGREQYF.

The V gene is TRBV5-5, the J gene TRBJ2-5; D is undetermined. Germline-derived CDR1 and CDR2 are SGHKS and YYEKEE (reference sequence). V lost 0 bases and J lost 3, with 6 bases in between. The length of the CDR3 is 13 residues. The CDR3 DNA reads TGTGCCAGCAGCTTGGATAGCAAAGAGACCCAGTACTTC. This codes for CASSLDSKETQYF. The full variable domain, with the rest looked up from reference TRBV5-5 and TRBJ2-5, is DAGVTQSPTHLIKTRGQQVTLRCSPISGHKSVSWYQQVLGQGPQFIFQYYEKEERGRGNFPDRFSARQFPNYSSELNVNALLLGDSALYLCASSLDSKETQYFGPGTRLLVL.

The rearrangement uses TRBV6-5 and TRBJ2-1, with D possibly TRBD2 on 5 matching bases. This CDR3 comprises 14 residues. CDR1 is MNHEY and CDR2 is SVGAGI in the germline V gene. Trimming took off 1 base at V and 3 bases at J, with 7 bases between the two ends. CDR3 loop: CASSYWGDYNEQFF. As DNA, the CDR3 is TGTGCCAGCAGTTACTGGGGAGACTACAATGAGCAGTTCTTC.

The V gene is TRBV6-5, the J gene TRBJ1-2; 9 bases agree with TRBD1. The V gene end was trimmed by 6 bases and the J gene end by 8 bases; junction bases not matched to a gene: 4. Germline V CDR1 and CDR2: MNHEY, SVGAGI. This CDR3 has 12 amino acids. The DNA for the CDR3 is TGTGCCAGCAGGCCAACAGGGGGCGGCTACACCTTC. It translates to CASRPTGGGYTF.

As for this clone: This sample also contains other DNA sequences that code for the same CDR3. V gene TRBV18 combines with J gene TRBJ2-3, with D maybe TRBD2 (6 bases). The V gene lost 3 bases and the J gene lost 0 bases, with 10 bases spanning the gap. Germline values: CDR1 KGHSH, CDR2 LQKENI. The CDR3 has 15 amino acids. CDR3 in DNA: TGTGCCAGCTCACCGCCGGGACTGAGCACAGATACGCAGTATTTT. Translating gives CASSPPGLSTDTQYF.

Here the CDR3 DNA reads TGCGCCAGCAGCTGGGACTCTGGAAATGAGCAGTTCTTC. Translated: CASSWDSGNEQFF. The chain combines TRBV5-1 with TRBJ2-1; TRBD2 might be the D (6 bases). The CDR3 is made up of 13 amino acids. Trimming removed 3 bases at V and 7 bases at J, with 11 bases between. CDR1 and CDR2 (germline): SGHRS, YFSETQ.

The CDR3 spells CASRFRTVDGYTF. In DNA form, the CDR3 reads TGTGCCAGCAGATTCCGGACAGTGGATGGCTACACCTTC. This chain links TRBV6-5 with TRBJ1-2; perhaps TRBD1 as D (6 bases). CDR1 and CDR2 (germline): MNHEY, SVGAGI. V lost 6 bases and J lost 6, with 14 bases in between. CDR3 length: 13 residues.

The chain employs TRBV29-1 and TRBJ2-3; TRBD1 is a possible D gene (5 bases). This CDR3 contains 15 residues. CDR1 and CDR2 from the germline V gene are SQVTM and ANQGSEA. Trimming pared 5 bases from V and 1 base from J, leaving 16 bases between. The CDR3 sequence is CSVQSGYVGTDTQYF. DNA for the CDR3: TGCAGCGTTCAATCAGGGTATGTGGGCACAGATACGCAGTATTTT.

This chain links TRBV6-2 or TRBV6-3 with TRBJ1-1; maybe TRBD1 (5 bases). The germline V gene encodes CDR1 MNHEY and CDR2 SVGEGT. The CDR3 consists of 15 residues. The ends were cut back, 1 base at V and 2 bases at J, with 11 bases in the middle. This chain's CDR3 is CASSYYWGYNTEAFF. The CDR3 nucleotides read TGTGCCAGCAGTTACTACTGGGGCTATAACACTGAAGCTTTCTTT.

The chain uses TRBV5-1 and TRBJ1-3; D remains ambiguous. Trimming stripped 5 bases from V and 0 bases from J, with 12 bases between. The CDR3 loop spans 15 amino acids. Per the germline V gene, CDR1 is SGHRS and CDR2 is YFSETQ. CDR3 in DNA: TGCGCCAGCAGTCCCGGGGTATACTCTGGAAACACCATATATTTT. Translated: CASSPGVYSGNTIYF.

The chain uses TRBV4-2 and TRBJ1-1; D not resolved. V was pared by 1 base and J by 11 bases, with 17 bases between. CDR1 and CDR2 (germline): LGHNA, YNFKEQ. CDR3 length: 14 residues. The CDR3: CASSQGALDSGAFF. Here the CDR3 DNA reads TGTGCCAGCAGCCAAGGGGCGTTGGACTCGGGGGCTTTCTTT.

This clone was detected only once. The rearrangement joins TRBV11-3 to TRBJ1-5; tentatively, D is TRBD1 (6 bases). The CDR3 totals 12 residues. V was cut by 1 base and J by 11 bases, with 9 bases left in between. Germline values: CDR1 SGHNT, CDR2 YENEEA. In DNA form, the CDR3 reads TGTGCCAGCAGCTTAGGAAGGGGGTCCCAGCATTTT. Its translation: CASSLGRGSQHF.

The chain uses TRBV19 and TRBJ1-1; D is undetermined. This CDR3 spans 15 amino acids. The V and J ends lost 3 bases and 4 bases respectively, with 15 bases between them. Germline V gene sequence: CDR1 LNHDA, CDR2 SQIVND (reference sequence). The CDR3: CASSIAATSGTEAFF. CDR3 nucleotide sequence: TGTGCCAGTAGTATCGCGGCGACGTCGGGCACTGAAGCTTTCTTT.

The rearrangement links TRBV30 to TRBJ2-7, with TRBD2 identical over 9 bases. CDR1 is GTSNPN and CDR2 is SVGIG in the germline V gene (reference sequence). With V trimmed by 4 bases and J by 5 bases, 9 bases remained unmatched. The CDR3 is 14 amino acids. The CDR3 is CAWNGRGGPHEQYF. For the CDR3, the DNA is TGTGCCTGGAATGGGCGGGGGGGCCCCCACGAGCAGTACTTC.

The chain uses TRBV30 and TRBJ1-2, with TRBD1 identical over 7 bases. Trimming removed 1 base from V and 9 bases from J; junction bases left unmatched: 8. This CDR3 region has 13 residues. The germline CDR1 and CDR2 sequences are GTSNPN and SVGIG (reference sequence). The CDR3 loop is CAWSAEQGLRYTF. The CDR3 DNA follows: TGTGCCTGGAGTGCAGAACAGGGGTTGCGCTACACCTTC.

This chain connects TRBV15 to TRBJ2-1, with 10 bases matching TRBD2. CDR1 is LNHNV, CDR2 YYDKDF, per germline (reference sequence). V trimming: 5 bases; J trimming: 0 bases; junction bases outside the gene matches: 16. There are 20 residues in the CDR3. CDR3 loop: CATSLHGKRGGYSSYNEQFF. CDR3 nucleotide sequence: TGTGCCACCAGCCTTCATGGGAAGCGGGGGGGTTATAGCTCCTACAATGAGCAGTTCTTC.

The V and J genes are TRBV28 and TRBJ2-7, with D perhaps TRBD2 (5 bases). Trimming took 3 bases from V and 0 from J, leaving 18 bases between them. There are 17 residues in the CDR3. In germline, CDR1 is MDHEN, CDR2 SYDVKM. CDR3 sequence: CASSLVWASRSSYEQYF. Here the CDR3 DNA reads TGTGCCAGCAGTTTGGTTTGGGCTAGCAGGAGCTCCTACGAGCAGTACTTC.